Listed here are 12 T cell receptor beta chains from one sample, sequenced in a study of human T cells and chemical hapten exposure. One entry per CDR3 protein, called by TCRdb with MiXCR from the RACE reads. The sample consists of 180,000 or so distinct CDR3 sequences, approximately 14% of them appearing once. Time point denoted: patch test 1, 2 weeks after DPC sensitization. This sample's treatment: therapeutic diphenylcyclopropenone sensitization with weekly scalp DPC. Sequencing was performed on whole blood, taken in connection with sensitization to the hapten diphenylcyclopropenone (DPC). Receptor source: a woman aged 25-40 years with alopecia areata. Some clones in this sample may be carry-over from other donors' samples.

This clonotype was counted a few times. The V gene is TRBV29-1, the J gene TRBJ2-3; D may match TRBD1 or TRBD2 (5 bases each). CDR1 is SQVTM and CDR2 is ANQGSEA in the germline V gene. This CDR3 region has 14 residues. V shed 3 bases and J shed 3 bases, with 13 bases lying between them. This chain's CDR3 is CSVDGAGLTDTQYF. The DNA for the CDR3 is TGCAGCGTTGATGGGGCGGGTTTGACAGATACGCAGTATTTT.

This clonotype was seen a few times. This rearrangement joins TRBV29-1 to TRBJ1-5, with 7 nucleotides matching TRBD1. CDR1 is SQVTM, CDR2 ANQGSEA, per germline. This CDR3 is 13 amino acids long. Unmatched junction bases numbered 7, after V lost 7 bases and J lost 4 bases. The CDR3 protein is CSAGGTANQPQHF. DNA of the CDR3: TGCAGCGCCGGAGGGACAGCGAATCAGCCCCAGCATTTT.

This clonotype was counted only a few times. The chain joins TRBV10-3 to TRBJ1-2; D call uncertain. The CDR3 covers 14 residues. Trimming removed 6 bases at V and 0 bases at J, with 11 bases between. CDR1 is ENHRY, CDR2 SYGVKD, per germline. CDR3 DNA: TGTGCCATCAGACCCGGGAATTCTAACTATGGCTACACCTTC. It encodes CAIRPGNSNYGYTF.

This clonotype has just a few counts. The chain links TRBV4-1 to TRBJ2-5, with 7 bases identical to TRBD2. The trim removed 7 bases at V and 2 bases at J, leaving 4 bases unmatched. Germline values: CDR1 MGHRA, CDR2 YSYEKL. The CDR3 loop spans 13 amino acids. The CDR3 DNA follows: TGCGCCAGCAAAGGTAGCGGGCAAGAGACCCAGTACTTC. This encodes CASKGSGQETQYF.

V gene TRBV11-3 combines with J gene TRBJ1-1; no clear D. This CDR3 is 13 amino acids long. Germline V gene lookup returns CDR1 SGHNT and CDR2 YENEEA. The ends were cut back, 6 bases at V and 5 bases at J, with 13 bases in the middle. As DNA, the CDR3 is TGTGCCAGCAGAGGACCCCATGGGACTGAAGCTTTCTTT. As protein: CASRGPHGTEAFF.

This clonotype was seen more than once but under ten times. The V gene is TRBV30, the J gene TRBJ2-1; 7 nucleotides line up with TRBD2. Germline V gene lookup returns CDR1 GTSNPN and CDR2 SVGIG (reference sequence). Trimming cost V 2 bases and J 6 bases; bases outside gene matches: 4. This CDR3 has 13 amino acids. The CDR3 region is CAWSNVAGNEQFF. CDR3 nucleotides: TGTGCCTGGAGTAACGTAGCGGGCAATGAGCAGTTCTTC.

The chain uses TRBV5-8 and TRBJ2-1; D is unclear. Trimming took 0 bases from V and 7 from J, leaving 14 bases between them. Germline lookup yields CDR1 SGHTS and CDR2 YDEGEE. This CDR3 contains 15 residues. CDR3 DNA sequence: TGTGCCAGCAGCTTGGTGGCAGTTATGTTGAATGAGCAGTTCTTC. It codes for CASSLVAVMLNEQFF.

The chain joins TRBV7-2 to TRBJ2-7; D is perhaps TRBD2 (6 bases). Germline loops: CDR1 SGHTA, CDR2 FQGNSA. This CDR3 contains 13 residues. The germline V and J ends were trimmed by 4 bases and 7 bases, with 14 bases remaining between them. The CDR3: CASSSTGGAEQYF. The CDR3 nucleotides are TGTGCCAGCAGCTCCACAGGAGGGGCAGAGCAGTACTTC.

This clonotype has only a few counts. The DNA for the CDR3 is TGTGCCAGCAGCGCCGGACCTAACTCGCGGCCCTACAATGAGCAGTTCTTC. Translating gives CASSAGPNSRPYNEQFF. This chain joins TRBV7-4 and TRBJ2-1; D unclear. The CDR3 sequence is 17 residues long. V was shortened by 5 bases and J by 2 bases, with 19 bases between the two germline ends. CDR1 and CDR2 (germline): SGHVT, SQSDAQ.

The rearrangement joins TRBV2 to TRBJ2-1, with 8 bases lining up with TRBD2. Germline V gene sequence: CDR1 SNHLY, CDR2 FYNNEI. J lost 6 bases, V lost 7 bases, and 8 bases had no gene match. The CDR3 is made up of 14 amino acids. This CDR3 is CASTAAGVGNEQFF. CDR3 coding DNA: TGTGCCAGCACCGCAGCGGGAGTTGGCAATGAGCAGTTCTTC.

This clonotype was seen only a few times. The chain couples TRBV19 to TRBJ1-2, with 8 positions matching TRBD1. Trimming at V came to 1 base and at J to 4 bases, leaving 5 bases not matched to a gene. The length of the CDR3 is 15 residues. Germline CDR1 is LNHDA and CDR2 is SQIVND (reference sequence). In DNA, the CDR3 is TGTGCCAGTAGTATAGGCAGGGGGCTATCCTATGGCTACACCTTC. It encodes CASSIGRGLSYGYTF.

This clonotype was counted between two and nine times. The chain uses TRBV7-9 and TRBJ1-2; D unclear. CDR1 is SEHNR, CDR2 FQNEAQ, per germline (reference sequence). The CDR3 covers 12 residues. V gave up 4 bases and J gave up 7 bases, with 10 bases separating them. Here the CDR3 reads CASSSQDSGYTF. In DNA, the CDR3 is TGTGCCAGCAGCTCCCAGGATTCTGGCTACACCTTC.